The 29 T cell receptor beta chains given below trace back to one sample, sequenced in a study of blood T cell repertoires in COVID-19. Here immunoSEQ multiplex PCR was the method, and the copy in TCRdb shows in-frame clones only, minus some. The sample carries a few hundred thousand clones, 86% recorded once. The specimen sequenced was peripheral blood. Every receptor here comes from a man between 60 and 75 years old with acute or convalescent COVID-19.

The CDR3 bases are TGTGCCAGCAGTTTTGGCGACAGGGTTTCCACAGATACGCAGTATTTT. Translated, it gives CASSFGDRVSTDTQYF. This chain uses TRBV28 with TRBJ2-3; 7 bases are a match to TRBD1. V lost 3 bases to trimming and J lost 2 bases; unmatched junction nucleotides: 8. Germline loops: CDR1 MDHEN, CDR2 SYDVKM. This CDR3 is 16 amino acids long.

The sample holds one count of this clone. This chain's CDR3 is CASSKGTDPYEQYF. The CDR3 coding sequence is TGTGCCAGCAGCAAAGGGACAGACCCCTACGAGCAGTACTTC. V and J are TRBV7-2 and TRBJ2-7; 7 nucleotides agree with TRBD1. The CDR3 contains 14 residues. After removal of 5 bases from V and 2 bases from J, the junction contained 6 bases not matched to a gene. From germline, CDR1 is SGHTA and CDR2 FQGNSA.

This chain connects TRBV28 to TRBJ1-1, with no clear D. Trimming shortened V by 3 bases and J by 5 bases, and 10 bases separated the two germline ends. The CDR3 is made up of 13 amino acids. Germline values: CDR1 MDHEN, CDR2 SYDVKM. The CDR3 DNA reads TGTGCCAGCAGTTTGGGCGAGTGGACTGAAGCTTTCTTT. Translation: CASSLGEWTEAFF.

The gene calls are TRBV7-6 and TRBJ2-2; D is ambiguous. The germline V gene has CDR1 SGHVS and CDR2 FNYEAQ. V lost 0 bases and J lost 1, with 6 bases in between. This CDR3 is 15 amino acids long. The CDR3 region is CASSLARGNTGELFF. For the CDR3, the DNA is TGTGCCAGCAGCTTAGCGCGCGGGAACACCGGGGAGCTGTTTTTT.

To note about this clone: Other DNA sequences from this sample encode an identical CDR3 as well. The chain combines TRBV9 with TRBJ2-7; 8 positions agree with TRBD2. The germline V gene has CDR1 SGDLS and CDR2 YYNGEE. The CDR3 spans 14 residues. Losses at the gene ends were 0 bases for V and 4 bases for J; bases not matched to a gene: 3. The CDR3 sequence: CASSVASGSYEQYF. For the CDR3, the DNA is TGTGCCAGCAGCGTAGCCAGCGGGAGTTACGAGCAGTACTTC.

This clone was seen once. The V gene is TRBV19, the J gene TRBJ1-1; no clear D gene. Trimming cost V 5 bases and J 1 base, with 5 bases left between them. Germline CDR1 LNHDA, CDR2 SQIVND (reference sequence). The CDR3 has 12 amino acids. The CDR3 nucleotides read TGTGCCAGTAGTTCAGGGAACACTGAAGCTTTCTTT. Amino acids: CASSSGNTEAFF. Complete variable domain (other parts from reference TRBV19 and TRBJ1-1): DGGITQSPKYLFRKEGQNVTLSCEQNLNHDAMYWYRQDPGQGLRLIYYSQIVNDFQKGDIAEGYSVSREKKESFPLTVTSAQKNPTAFYLCASSSGNTEAFFGQGTRLTVV.

The V and J genes are TRBV9 and TRBJ1-2; 7 bases match TRBD1. Trimming removed 4 bases from V and 5 bases from J; junction bases left unmatched: 11. CDR3 length: 15 residues. From germline, CDR1 is SGDLS and CDR2 YYNGEE. In DNA form, the CDR3 reads TGTGCCAGCAGCACCAGTCCCGGGACAGTTTATGGCTACACCTTC. It encodes CASSTSPGTVYGYTF.

This clone occurred once. The chain recombines TRBV28 with TRBJ2-2; tentatively, D is TRBD1 (5 bases). Trimming took off 6 bases at V and 5 bases at J, with 10 bases between the two ends. CDR1 is MDHEN, CDR2 SYDVKM, per germline. The CDR3 contains 13 residues. Here the CDR3 reads CASRLQGTGELFF. In DNA form, the CDR3 reads TGTGCCAGCAGACTTCAGGGAACCGGGGAGCTGTTTTTT.

This clone was observed once. The J gene is TRBJ1-2, the V gene TRBV5-5, with D possibly matching TRBD1 (6 bases). There are 13 residues in the CDR3. Trimming cost V 2 bases and J 5 bases, with 10 bases left between them. The germline V gene encodes CDR1 SGHKS and CDR2 YYEKEE (reference sequence). CDR3 in amino acids: CASSFQGSYGYTF. CDR3 coding DNA: TGTGCCAGCAGCTTCCAGGGGTCGTATGGCTACACCTTC.

This chain links TRBV27 with TRBJ2-7, with D possibly matching TRBD2 (6 bases). Trimming removed 1 base from V and 7 bases from J, with 17 bases in between. Germline V gene lookup returns CDR1 MNHEY and CDR2 SMNVEV (reference sequence). The CDR3 is 15 amino acids. In nucleotides, the CDR3 is TGTGCCAGCAGTTTATTCAGAGGGATAGGAGGGGAGCAGTACTTC. Translation gives CASSLFRGIGGEQYF.

This chain links TRBV7-9 with TRBJ2-3, with 9 bases lining up with TRBD2. CDR1 and CDR2 from the germline V gene are SEHNR and FQNEAQ (reference sequence). The V and J ends lost 2 bases and 2 bases, in that order; junction bases with no gene match: 5. This CDR3 comprises 16 residues. The CDR3 DNA reads as TGTGCCAGCAGCTTACTGACTAGCGGACTCACAGATACGCAGTATTTT. Translation gives CASSLLTSGLTDTQYF. The variable domain in full, completed from reference TRBV7-9 and TRBJ2-3, reads DTGVSQNPRHKITKRGQNVTFRCDPISEHNRLYWYRQTLGQGPEFLTYFQNEAQLEKSRLLSDRFSAERPKGSFSTLEIQRTEQGDSAMYLCASSLLTSGLTDTQYFGPGTRLTVL.

The chain employs TRBV6-6 and TRBJ2-2, with 14 nucleotides matching TRBD2. CDR1 and CDR2 (germline): MNHNY, SVGAGI (reference sequence). With 5 bases clipped from V and 3 bases from J, the junction kept 8 bases outside the gene matches. The CDR3 has 18 amino acids. The CDR3 protein is CASSPFGTSGSYTGELFF. The CDR3 coding sequence is TGTGCCAGCAGTCCCTTCGGGACTAGCGGGAGTTACACCGGGGAGCTGTTTTTT.

V usage is TRBV28 and J usage is TRBJ2-7; 7 bases line up with TRBD2. The trim removed 6 bases at V and 0 bases at J, leaving 11 bases unmatched. The V gene's germline CDR1 is MDHEN and CDR2 SYDVKM. The CDR3 has 16 amino acids. The CDR3 region is CASRVDGGDSSYEQYF. The DNA of the CDR3 is TGTGCCAGCAGAGTTGATGGGGGGGATAGCTCCTACGAGCAGTACTTC.

This clone was seen only a few times. The rearrangement links TRBV9 to TRBJ2-7, with D perhaps matching TRBD1 (5 bases). This CDR3 contains 18 residues. CDR1 and CDR2 (germline): SGDLS, YYNGEE. Trimming shortened V by 4 bases and J by 5 bases, and 28 bases separated the two germline ends. This CDR3 is CASSPHPNIGVNRDEQYF. CDR3 DNA: TGTGCCAGCAGCCCCCACCCCAATATAGGGGTGAATCGGGACGAGCAGTACTTC. The variable domain in full, completed from reference TRBV9 and TRBJ2-7, reads DSGVTQTPKHLITATGQRVTLRCSPRSGDLSVYWYQQSLDQGLQFLIQYYNGEERAKGNILERFSAQQFPDLHSELNLSSLELGDSALYFCASSPHPNIGVNRDEQYFGPGTRLTVT.

This chain uses TRBV7-8 with TRBJ2-7; 8 bases line up with TRBD2. Germline V gene lookup returns CDR1 SGHVS and CDR2 FQNEAQ. J was trimmed by 1 base and V by 5 bases; bases with no gene match: 7. The CDR3 contains 15 residues. Here the CDR3 DNA reads TGTGCCAGCAGCGTCCGGGAGGGCCGTTCCTACGAGCAGTACTTC. Residues: CASSVREGRSYEQYF. The complete variable domain, with remaining parts taken from reference TRBV7-8 and TRBJ2-7, reads GAGVSQSPRYKVAKRGQDVALRCDPISGHVSLFWYQQALGQGPEFLTYFQNEAQLDKSGLPSDRFFAERPEGSVSTLKIQRTQQEDSAVYLCASSVREGRSYEQYFGPGTRLTVT.

The rearrangement joins TRBV19 to TRBJ2-6, with a tentative D call TRBD2 (5 bases). Trimming removed 7 bases at V and 0 bases at J, with 13 bases between. Per germline, CDR1 LNHDA and CDR2 SQIVND (reference sequence). The CDR3 loop spans 16 amino acids. The CDR3 DNA reads TGTGCCAGTATTGCAGGAGGATCCTCTGGGGCCAACGTCCTGACTTTC. Translated, it gives CASIAGGSSGANVLTF.

The V call is TRBV5-4, the J call TRBJ1-2, with D uncertain. This CDR3 has 14 amino acids. The germline V gene encodes CDR1 SGHNT and CDR2 YYREEE (reference sequence). V lost 0 bases to trimming and J lost 3 bases, with 9 bases between them. The CDR3 DNA is TGTGCCAGCAGCTTGGAGACGCGGGACTATGGCTACACCTTC. This codes for CASSLETRDYGYTF.

The J gene is TRBJ2-1, the V gene TRBV7-9; 9 nucleotides align to TRBD1. Germline V gene lookup returns CDR1 SEHNR and CDR2 FQNEAQ (reference sequence). V lost 4 bases to trimming and J lost 9 bases; unmatched junction nucleotides: 7. This CDR3 has 14 amino acids. CDR3 loop: CASSSGTGLFEQFF. The CDR3 DNA sequence: TGTGCCAGCAGCTCGGGGACAGGGCTCTTTGAGCAGTTCTTC. The whole variable domain, filled in from reference TRBV7-9 and TRBJ2-1, reads DTGVSQNPRHKITKRGQNVTFRCDPISEHNRLYWYRQTLGQGPEFLTYFQNEAQLEKSRLLSDRFSAERPKGSFSTLEIQRTEQGDSAMYLCASSSGTGLFEQFFGPGTRLTVL.

This chain uses TRBV7-9 with TRBJ1-4; possible D gene TRBD1, 5 bases. This CDR3 is built from 19 residues. The germline CDR1 and CDR2 sequences are SEHNR and FQNEAQ (reference sequence). Trimming left V 1 base short and J 0 bases short, with 18 bases between. CDR3 region: CASSLEGGTFLATNEKLFF. CDR3 coding DNA: TGTGCCAGCAGCTTAGAAGGAGGGACGTTCCTTGCAACTAATGAAAAACTGTTTTTT.

The V call is TRBV4-2, the J call TRBJ2-4; TRBD2 agrees at 8 bases. Trimming took 0 bases from V and 8 from J; bases not matched to a gene: 12. The CDR3 is 17 amino acids. Germline CDR1 reads LGHNA; CDR2 reads YNFKEQ. CDR3 amino acids: CASSQEGGARREDIQYF. For the CDR3, the DNA is TGTGCCAGCAGCCAAGAGGGAGGCGCGCGGCGGGAGGACATTCAGTACTTC.

The V call is TRBV11-2, the J call TRBJ2-7; TRBD2 matches 7 bases. There are 13 residues in the CDR3. With 5 bases clipped from V and 6 bases from J, the junction kept 7 bases outside the gene matches. The V gene's germline CDR1 is SGHAT and CDR2 FQNNGV. The DNA for the CDR3 is TGTGCCAGCAGCCTCGCATGGGGGGGCGAGCAGTACTTC. Its translation: CASSLAWGGEQYF.

The chain carries TRBV9 and TRBJ1-1; the D is unclear. The V gene lost 0 bases and the J gene lost 3 bases, with 9 bases spanning the gap. Germline loops: CDR1 SGDLS, CDR2 YYNGEE. The CDR3 extends over 14 amino acids. In DNA, the CDR3 is TGTGCCAGCAGCGTAGAAACGGGGTACACTGAAGCTTTCTTT. The encoded protein is CASSVETGYTEAFF.

This clone was counted ten times or more. V gene TRBV5-5 combines with J gene TRBJ2-7; D is uncertain. This CDR3 is 16 amino acids long. The V and J ends lost 1 base and 2 bases respectively, with 16 bases between them. Germline V lookup: CDR1 SGHKS, CDR2 YYEKEE (reference sequence). The CDR3 nucleotides read TGTGCCAGCAGCTTGTCGAGCAAAGCCGCCCCCTACGAGCAGTACTTC. This encodes CASSLSSKAAPYEQYF. The complete variable domain, with remaining parts taken from reference TRBV5-5 and TRBJ2-7, reads DAGVTQSPTHLIKTRGQQVTLRCSPISGHKSVSWYQQVLGQGPQFIFQYYEKEERGRGNFPDRFSARQFPNYSSELNVNALLLGDSALYLCASSLSSKAAPYEQYFGPGTRLTVT.

The rearrangement joins TRBV24-1 to TRBJ2-6; 9 bases align to TRBD1. The junction had 2 bases not matched to a gene; V was cut back by 7 bases and J by 2 bases. This CDR3 region has 15 residues. Germline loops: CDR1 KGHDR, CDR2 SFDVKD. CDR3 coding DNA: TGTGCCACCAGAGGACAGGGGACTGGGGCCAACGTCCTGACTTTC. It yields the protein CATRGQGTGANVLTF.

This sequence joins TRBV11-1 and TRBJ2-7, with D possibly TRBD1 on 5 matching bases. Trimming pared 2 bases from V and 5 bases from J, leaving 10 bases between. Germline CDR1 and CDR2: SGHAT and FQDESV (reference sequence). CDR3 length: 13 amino acids. The CDR3 sequence: CASSLSGRNEQYF. For the CDR3, the DNA is TGTGCCAGCAGCTTATCAGGGCGGAACGAGCAGTACTTC.

The CDR3 region is CASSSDRTNEKLFF. In DNA, the CDR3 is TGTGCCAGTAGTAGCGACAGAACGAATGAAAAACTGTTTTTT. This chain connects TRBV19 to TRBJ1-4; possibly TRBD1 for D (5 bases). Germline CDR1 and CDR2: LNHDA and SQIVND (reference sequence). V was clipped by 4 bases and J by 5 bases, with 11 bases between them. The CDR3 has 14 residues. The variable domain in full, with the rest retrieved from reference TRBV19 and TRBJ1-4, is DGGITQSPKYLFRKEGQNVTLSCEQNLNHDAMYWYRQDPGQGLRLIYYSQIVNDFQKGDIAEGYSVSREKKESFPLTVTSAQKNPTAFYLCASSSDRTNEKLFFGSGTQLSVL.

The chain is built from TRBV5-1 and TRBJ1-2, with D uncertain. V lost 1 base and J lost 6, with 7 bases in between. In germline, CDR1 is SGHRS, CDR2 YFSETQ. The CDR3 runs 12 residues. The CDR3: CASSLREDGYTF. CDR3 in DNA: TGCGCCAGCAGCTTGCGGGAGGATGGCTACACCTTC. The full variable domain, its missing parts supplied by reference TRBV5-1 and TRBJ1-2, is KAGVTQTPRYLIKTRGQQVTLSCSPISGHRSVSWYQQTPGQGLQFLFEYFSETQRNKGNFPGRFSGRQFSNSRSEMNVSTLELGDSALYLCASSLREDGYTFGSGTRLTVV.

The J gene is TRBJ2-7, the V gene TRBV19; TRBD2 matches at 8 bases. Per the germline V gene, CDR1 is LNHDA and CDR2 is SQIVND (reference sequence). This CDR3 comprises 15 residues. J was trimmed by 6 bases and V by 6 bases; bases with no gene match: 13. The CDR3 protein is CASSQTSGRPIEQYF. The CDR3 DNA follows: TGTGCCAGTAGCCAAACTAGCGGACGCCCCATCGAGCAGTACTTC. The variable domain in full, with the rest retrieved from reference TRBV19 and TRBJ2-7, is DGGITQSPKYLFRKEGQNVTLSCEQNLNHDAMYWYRQDPGQGLRLIYYSQIVNDFQKGDIAEGYSVSREKKESFPLTVTSAQKNPTAFYLCASSQTSGRPIEQYFGPGTRLTVT.

A few counts support this clone. J is TRBJ1-2 and V is TRBV5-1, with TRBD1 matching 9 bases. V trimming: 4 bases; J trimming: 7 bases; junction bases outside the gene matches: 5. The CDR3 covers 13 residues. Germline V gives CDR1 SGHRS, CDR2 YFSETQ. CDR3 DNA sequence: TGCGCCAGCAGCATACAGGGGGCCCGTGGCTACACCTTC. Amino acids: CASSIQGARGYTF.